The rows below give T cell receptor beta chains drawn from one sample of a study of Ad26.COV2.S vaccination and SARS-CoV-2 variants. Sequencing was performed with immunoSEQ multiplex PCR; in TCRdb, only in-frame clones are kept and a portion is missing. The table lists about 400,000 clones, about 92% of them singletons. The sample consisted of peripheral blood, taken in a trial of Ad26.COV2.S vaccine versus placebo. These receptors all come from a person aged 18-60 years who received the Ad26.COV2.S COVID-19 vaccine or a placebo. CDR3s include the opening cysteine and the closing phenylalanine or tryptophan. D genes are given only for firm matches. The size of a clone is reported for some rows only, either as once, few or many, or as a class for expanded clones.

j_call v_call d_call clone_size cdr3_aa cdr3_nt
TRBJ2-1 TRBV7-9 - - CASSLAIRYNEQFF TGTGCCAGCAGCTTAGCAATCAGGTACAATGAGCAGTTCTTC
TRBJ2-3 TRBV9 - - CASSVAEGAADTQYF TGTGCCAGCAGCGTAGCTGAGGGCGCCGCAGATACGCAGTATTTT
TRBJ2-5 TRBV4-3 TRBD1 - CASSQVGQGGQTQYF TGCGCCAGCAGCCAAGTAGGACAGGGCGGGCAGACCCAGTACTTC
TRBJ1-1 TRBV7-9 - - CASSSGTLMNTEAFF TGTGCCAGCAGCTCCGGGACCCTCATGAACACTGAAGCTTTCTTT
TRBJ2-7 TRBV30 - - CAWIDRGEQYF TGTGCCTGGATCGACAGAGGGGAGCAGTACTTC
TRBJ2-1 TRBV3-1/TRBV3-2 - - CASSQAWGEQFF TGTGCCAGCAGCCAAGCTTGGGGTGAGCAGTTCTTC
TRBJ2-5 TRBV30 - once CAFGSGRMARKETQYF -
TRBJ1-5 TRBV7-9 - - CASSSRQINQPQHF TGTGCCAGCAGCTCAAGACAGATAAATCAGCCCCAGCATTTT
TRBJ2-1 TRBV9 - - CASSVTSSSYNEQFF TGTGCCAGCAGCGTTACTAGCAGCTCCTACAATGAGCAGTTCTTC
TRBJ1-1 TRBV5-4 - - CASSLVMNTEAFF TGTGCCAGCAGCTTGGTAATGAACACTGAAGCTTTCTTT
TRBJ1-1 TRBV20-1 - - CSALTTEAFF TGCAGTGCTTTGACAACGGAAGCTTTCTTT
TRBJ1-1 TRBV9 TRBD1 - CASSPSGQGQAFF TGTGCCAGCAGCCCCAGTGGACAGGGGCAAGCTTTCTTT
TRBJ2-1 TRBV9 TRBD2 - CASSAIAGTSTYNEQFF TGTGCCAGCAGCGCAATAGCGGGGACATCGACTTACAATGAGCAGTTCTTC
TRBJ2-2 TRBV7-2 - - CASSLSNTLSGELFF TGTGCCAGCAGCTTAAGTAATACCTTGAGCGGGGAGCTGTTTTTT
TRBJ1-5 TRBV4-1 - - CASSQDPDSIHNQPQHF TGCGCCAGCAGCCAAGATCCGGACAGTATCCACAATCAGCCCCAGCATTTT
TRBJ1-2 TRBV12-3/TRBV12-4 - - CASSLGRGYGYTF TGTGCCAGCAGTTTAGGGCGAGGTTATGGCTACACCTTC
TRBJ1-1 TRBV10-1 TRBD1 - CASSPGQGRTEAFF TGCGCCAGCAGCCCGGGACAGGGTCGCACTGAAGCTTTCTTT
TRBJ2-7 TRBV7-4 - - CASSPCFGPGKSYEQYF -
TRBJ1-2 TRBV21-1 - - CASSKQFDSGGIYGYTF TGTGCCAGCAGCAAACAATTCGATTCGGGAGGGATCTATGGCTACACCTTC
TRBJ2-7 TRBV14 - - CASSKALGGLLGEQYF TGTGCCAGCAGCAAGGCCCTCGGGGGGCTCCTAGGCGAGCAGTACTTC
TRBJ2-5 TRBV5-6 TRBD1 - CASSWETGVGTQYF TGTGCCAGCAGCTGGGAGACAGGGGTGGGGACCCAGTACTTC
TRBJ1-3 TRBV10-1 - - CASSESHGSSGNTIYF TGCGCCAGCAGTGAGTCGCACGGGAGCTCTGGAAACACCATATATTTT
TRBJ1-1 TRBV15 TRBD1 - CATSRDLGTVMEGAFF TGTGCCACCAGCAGAGATCTGGGGACAGTGATGGAAGGAGCTTTCTTT
TRBJ2-1 TRBV6-6 - few CASSYLEGGQFF TGTGCCAGCAGTTACCTGGAGGGAGGACAGTTCTTC
TRBJ1-2 TRBV6-5 - - CASSSGGNYGYTF TGTGCCAGCAGTTCGGGGGGTAACTATGGCTACACCTTC
TRBJ2-3 TRBV4-3 - once CASSRGAREVDTQYF TGCGCCAGCAGCCGCGGGGCCAGAGAGGTAGATACGCAGTATTTT
TRBJ2-1 TRBV9 - - CASSQMDGFREQFF TGTGCCAGCAGCCAAATGGACGGATTCCGTGAGCAGTTCTTC
TRBJ2-4 TRBV4-1 TRBD2 - CASSHPKLQASGGPLRNIQYF TGCGCCAGCAGCCACCCAAAGCTTCAAGCTAGCGGGGGACCACTCAGAAACATTCAGTACTTC
TRBJ2-1 TRBV7-2 TRBD2 - CASSLQGSAGGTRNEQFF TGTGCCAGCAGCTTACAAGGATCGGCGGGGGGGACGCGGAATGAGCAGTTCTTC
TRBJ1-5 TRBV5-6 - - CASSLGELGSQPQHF TGTGCCAGCAGCTTGGGGGAGCTCGGTAGTCAGCCCCAGCATTTT
TRBJ1-1 TRBV28 - - CASSLGRGMNTEAFF TGTGCCAGCAGTTTAGGGCGGGGGATGAACACTGAAGCTTTCTTT
TRBJ1-5 TRBV2 TRBD1 few CASRDRVGNQPQHF TGTGCCAGCAGGGACAGGGTTGGAAATCAGCCCCAGCATTTT
TRBJ2-7 TRBV27 - - CASSLSRTRGLQEQYF TGTGCCAGCAGTTTAAGTAGGACACGGGGACTTCAGGAGCAGTACTTC
TRBJ1-5 TRBV6-2/TRBV6-3 TRBD1 - CASSYRGPLQPQHF TGTGCCAGCAGTTACAGGGGGCCATTGCAGCCCCAGCATTTT
TRBJ2-7 TRBV13 TRBD1 - CASSPPGDRSSYEQYF TGTGCCAGCAGCCCCCCCGGGGACAGGAGCTCCTACGAGCAGTACTTC
TRBJ2-7 TRBV3-1/TRBV3-2 - - CASSLGTLSSYEQYF TGTGCCAGCAGCCTCGGGACTTTAAGCTCCTACGAGCAGTACTTC
TRBJ1-1 TRBV6-2/TRBV6-3 - - CASSYPISGHTEAFF TGTGCCAGCAGTTACCCAATCAGTGGACACACTGAAGCTTTCTTT